This TCR beta chain was observed in a study of T cell responses to AZD1222 COVID-19 vaccine. The CDR3 covers 13 residues. V gave up 6 bases and J gave up 6 bases, with 14 bases separating them. Germline V lookup: CDR1 LNHDA, CDR2 SQIVND (reference sequence). Data came from immunoSEQ multiplex PCR; TCRdb stores just in-frame clones and leaves some out. The data show around 170,000 clones, with 91% seen just once and approximately 4.4% held by the top ten. The TCR sequence derives from an adult in good health. This sequence joins TRBV19 and TRBJ1-2; D perhaps matches TRBD1 (5 bases). The sequences come from peripheral blood, collected on day 0 of AZD1222 vaccination. CDR3 residues: CASRGDSGHGYTF. Written as DNA, the CDR3 is TGTGCCAGTAGGGGGGACTCCGGGCATGGCTACACCTTC.